This TCR beta chain was identified during a study of T cells in Graves' hyperthyroidism and ophthalmopathy. Study-wide background: Peripheral blood samples were taken at initial diagnosis, prior to any treatment. General study findings and limits: Also found in blood were most expanded thyroid clonotypes above 0.001. Ophthalmopathy and stable hyperthyroidism were separated by a 13 V-J model.

Amplified TCR beta CDR3 regions derived from RNA transcripts. RT-PCR in the first round (using the HTBI primer set) targeted the TCR CDR3. MiXCR was run by TCRdb on the multiplex PCR reads, yielding one entry per CDR3 protein. Seen here are about 290,000 distinct CDR3 sequences, about 15% observed once, and the top ten hold roughly 53%. CDR1 SGDLS and CDR2 YYNGEE come from the germline V gene. The ends lost 3 bases at V and 8 bases at J; junction bases unmatched: 9. This CDR3 is built from 15 residues. This clonotype was found many times. The antigen remains undetermined. V gene TRBV9 combines with J gene TRBJ1-4, with 8 bases that match TRBD1. The sequencing input was blood. This clonotype originated in a woman aged 55-69 years with Graves' ophthalmopathy. Written as DNA, the CDR3 is TGTGCCAGCAGCGGATCCGGGACAGGTGAAGAAAAACTGTTTTTT. This encodes CASSGSGTGEEKLFF.